The 21 T cell receptor beta chains below were found in one sample sequenced in a study of blood T cell repertoires in COVID-19. Repertoires were generated with immunoSEQ multiplex PCR, while TCRdb's copy carries only in-frame clones and drops some. The data contain about 150,000 clones, about 80% of them singletons. The sequenced sample consisted of peripheral blood. The receptors shown here come from a man between 65 and 80 years old with active or convalescent COVID-19.

V and J are TRBV7-2 and TRBJ2-7; possibly TRBD2 for D (5 bases). V was cut by 6 bases and J by 2 bases, with 14 bases left in between. This CDR3 region has 14 residues. From germline, CDR1 is SGHTA and CDR2 FQGNSA. The CDR3 loop is CASRSPRGTYEQYF. CDR3 DNA sequence: TGTGCCAGCAGGTCTCCCCGGGGAACCTACGAGCAGTACTTC.

The chain uses TRBV7-2 and TRBJ2-1; 14 bases line up with TRBD2. Germline CDR1 SGHTA, CDR2 FQGNSA. The CDR3 totals 15 residues. Trimming cost V 5 bases and J 7 bases; bases outside gene matches: 4. The CDR3 spells CASSTWTSGRNEQFF. DNA of the CDR3: TGTGCCAGCAGCACATGGACTAGCGGGAGGAATGAGCAGTTCTTC.

The rearrangement links TRBV18 to TRBJ2-7; D perhaps matches TRBD2 (5 bases). Germline-derived CDR1 and CDR2 are KGHSH and LQKENI. V was clipped by 6 bases and J by 2 bases, with 26 bases between them. The CDR3 covers 18 residues. CDR3 DNA: TGTGCCAGCTCCAGGACGGGTGTTACCGGCGGGCGACCCTACGAGCAGTACTTC. Protein product: CASSRTGVTGGRPYEQYF.

This chain joins TRBV18 and TRBJ1-6, with D possibly being TRBD1 (5 bases). Germline V gene data show CDR1 as KGHSH and CDR2 as LQKENI. This CDR3 has 14 amino acids. V gave up 4 bases and J gave up 6 bases, with 10 bases separating them. The CDR3 DNA sequence: TGTGCCAGCTCACTCCGACAGAGTAATTCACCCCTCCACTTT. It yields the protein CASSLRQSNSPLHF.

This chain links TRBV29-1 with TRBJ2-5; weak D call: TRBD1 (5 bases). The CDR3 sequence is 15 residues long. Between the trimmed V and J ends, which lost 3 bases and 0 bases, there was a span of 14 bases. Germline V lookup: CDR1 SQVTM, CDR2 ANQGSEA. The CDR3 loop is CSVDNLQGNQETQYF. CDR3 bases: TGCAGCGTTGACAACCTTCAGGGTAACCAAGAGACCCAGTACTTC.

The chain employs TRBV5-1 and TRBJ2-3, with a possible D match to TRBD1 (5 bases). Trimming removed 2 bases at V and 2 bases at J, with 9 bases between. CDR3 size: 14 residues. Germline V lookup: CDR1 SGHRS, CDR2 YFSETQ. CDR3: CASSFQGYTDTQYF. The CDR3 bases are TGCGCCAGCAGCTTTCAGGGATACACAGATACGCAGTATTTT.

As for this clone: Other DNA sequences in the same sample also yield this CDR3. The CDR3, as DNA: TGTGCCTGGAGTGTCGGGGGGACCGGGGAGCTGTTTTTT. Encoded protein: CAWSVGGTGELFF. The chain links TRBV30 to TRBJ2-2, with 7 bases aligning to TRBD2. The CDR3 length is 13 residues. From germline, CDR1 is GTSNPN and CDR2 SVGIG (reference sequence). The V segment lost 0 bases and the J segment 5 bases; nucleotides outside the gene matches: 0.

This clone was observed a few times. The chain recombines TRBV7-8 with TRBJ1-5; D not certain. Per germline, CDR1 SGHVS and CDR2 FQNEAQ. This CDR3 has 18 residues. Trimming stripped 1 base from V and 0 bases from J, with 16 bases between. The CDR3 DNA reads TGTGCCAGCAGCTTAGTGGACTCACGGTTTACTAGCAATCAGCCCCAGCATTTT. This gives the protein CASSLVDSRFTSNQPQHF.

The chain uses TRBV2 and TRBJ2-1; TRBD1 matches 7 bases. This CDR3 is built from 15 residues. Unmatched junction bases numbered 8, after V lost 3 bases and J lost 6 bases. Per the germline V gene, CDR1 is SNHLY and CDR2 is FYNNEI. CDR3 in amino acids: CASSDYRGVGNEQFF. The CDR3 nucleotides read TGTGCCAGCAGTGATTACAGGGGAGTTGGCAATGAGCAGTTCTTC.

This clone was seen once. V and J are TRBV7-6 and TRBJ1-4, with D maybe TRBD1 (6 bases). In germline, CDR1 is SGHVS, CDR2 FNYEAQ. The CDR3 length is 15 residues. V lost 5 bases and J lost 7, with 17 bases in between. The CDR3 spells CASSAAGVPGEKLFF. The CDR3 DNA follows: TGTGCCAGCAGCGCAGCAGGGGTTCCGGGTGAAAAACTGTTTTTT. Complete variable domain (other parts from reference TRBV7-6 and TRBJ1-4): GAGVSQSPRYKVTKRGQDVALRCDPISGHVSLYWYRQALGQGPEFLTYFNYEAQQDKSGLPNDRFSAERPEGSISTLTIQRTEQRDSAMYRCASSAAGVPGEKLFFGSGTQLSVL.

This chain joins TRBV4-1 and TRBJ1-5, with 7 bases that match TRBD1. There are 19 residues in the CDR3. Trimming took 0 bases from V and 0 from J; bases not matched to a gene: 11. The germline V gene encodes CDR1 MGHRA and CDR2 YSYEKL. The CDR3 DNA sequence: TGCGCCAGCAGCCAAGATTATAGGGGACAGAAGATTAGCAATCAGCCCCAGCATTTT. Its translation is CASSQDYRGQKISNQPQHF.

This clone was observed a handful of times. The chain couples TRBV6-5 to TRBJ2-2, with 9 bases identical to TRBD1. CDR1 is MNHEY, CDR2 SVGAGI, per germline. J was trimmed by 7 bases and V by 2 bases; bases with no gene match: 8. This CDR3 region has 16 residues. CDR3: CASSYGYRGLVGELFF. The CDR3 DNA reads TGTGCCAGCAGTTACGGGTACAGGGGGCTGGTCGGGGAGCTGTTTTTT.

The chain couples TRBV19 to TRBJ1-6; D is ambiguous. The germline CDR1 and CDR2 sequences are LNHDA and SQIVND (reference sequence). The ends were cut back, 10 bases at V and 6 bases at J, with 7 bases in the middle. The CDR3 is 11 amino acids. The CDR3 coding sequence is TGTGCCACCGGGAGTAATTCACCCCTCCACTTT. Its protein is CATGSNSPLHF. Filled out from reference TRBV19 and TRBJ1-6, the complete variable domain reads DGGITQSPKYLFRKEGQNVTLSCEQNLNHDAMYWYRQDPGQGLRLIYYSQIVNDFQKGDIAEGYSVSREKKESFPLTVTSAQKNPTAFYLCATGSNSPLHFGNGTRLTVT.

The chain combines TRBV3-1 (or the pseudogene TRBV3-2) with TRBJ1-5; no firm D call. Germline V gene lookup returns CDR1 LGHDT and CDR2 YNNKEL (reference sequence). The CDR3 length is 17 residues. V was trimmed by 4 bases and J by 0 bases, leaving 16 bases between them. As DNA, the CDR3 is TGTGCCAGCAGCCTCACCCAGGTCCACGCTAGCAATCAGCCCCAGCATTTT. As protein: CASSLTQVHASNQPQHF.

The V gene is TRBV7-9, the J gene TRBJ2-5; D unresolved. Germline V CDR1 and CDR2: SEHNR, FQNEAQ (reference sequence). This CDR3 is 12 amino acids long. Trimming took 5 bases from V and 5 from J, leaving 9 bases between them. CDR3 bases: TGTGCCAGCAGCCCCGGCAGGGAGACCCAGTACTTC. This translates into CASSPGRETQYF.

This clone was detected once. The chain carries TRBV5-1 and TRBJ1-2, with 9 bases matching TRBD1. V lost 4 bases, J lost 2 bases, and 6 bases stayed unmatched. The germline V gene encodes CDR1 SGHRS and CDR2 YFSETQ. There are 15 residues in the CDR3. This CDR3 is CASSNLGQGNYGYTF. DNA of the CDR3: TGCGCCAGCAGCAATCTGGGACAGGGAAACTATGGCTACACCTTC.

This clone has a single count. The chain recombines TRBV15 with TRBJ2-7, with D possibly TRBD2 on 6 matching bases. The CDR3 sequence is 13 residues long. From germline, CDR1 is LNHNV and CDR2 YYDKDF (reference sequence). V dropped 0 bases and J dropped 4 bases, with 7 bases sitting between them. CDR3 nucleotide sequence: TGTGCCACCAGCAGAGAGGGGAGGTACGAGCAGTACTTC. Translated, it gives CATSREGRYEQYF. The full variable domain, completed using reference TRBV15 and TRBJ2-7, is DAMVIQNPRYQVTQFGKPVTLSCSQTLNHNVMYWYQQKSSQAPKLLFHYYDKDFNNEADTPDNFQSRRPNTSFCFLDIRSPGLGDTAMYLCATSREGRYEQYFGPGTRLTVT.

The chain recombines TRBV2 with TRBJ1-2, with 9 nucleotides matching TRBD1. The CDR3 consists of 16 residues. V lost 5 bases, J lost 5 bases, and 12 bases stayed unmatched. Germline V gives CDR1 SNHLY, CDR2 FYNNEI. The CDR3 nucleotides read TGTGCCAGCAGTACAGGGGGCGGACAGACCTATTATGGCTACACCTTC. Its translation: CASSTGGGQTYYGYTF.

The rearrangement uses TRBV23-1 and TRBJ1-5, with unresolved D. TRBV23-1 is identified as an open reading frame with a role that is uncertain. The CDR3 has 13 amino acids. Trimming left V 3 bases short and J 3 bases short, with 6 bases between. The CDR3 reads CASSHPNNQPQHF. CDR3 DNA: TGCGCCAGCAGTCACCCAAACAATCAGCCCCAGCATTTT.

The J gene is TRBJ1-1, the V gene TRBV2; weak D call: TRBD1 (6 bases). Per the germline V gene, CDR1 is SNHLY and CDR2 is FYNNEI. CDR3 length equals 17 residues. Trimming took off 0 bases at V and 6 bases at J, with 20 bases between the two ends. The CDR3: CASSEARGGNELAEAFF. The CDR3 coding sequence is TGTGCCAGCAGTGAAGCGCGGGGGGGCAACGAACTCGCTGAAGCTTTCTTT.

In its sample, this clone was seen once. The rearrangement joins TRBV6-5 to TRBJ1-1; 7 positions agree with TRBD1. This CDR3 contains 15 residues. From germline, CDR1 is MNHEY and CDR2 SVGAGI. V shed 8 bases and J 5 bases; nucleotides not matched to a gene: 14. The CDR3 DNA sequence: TGTGCCAGCGAGGACAGGTTCGGGTTTAGAACTGAAGCTTTCTTT. It translates to CASEDRFGFRTEAFF.